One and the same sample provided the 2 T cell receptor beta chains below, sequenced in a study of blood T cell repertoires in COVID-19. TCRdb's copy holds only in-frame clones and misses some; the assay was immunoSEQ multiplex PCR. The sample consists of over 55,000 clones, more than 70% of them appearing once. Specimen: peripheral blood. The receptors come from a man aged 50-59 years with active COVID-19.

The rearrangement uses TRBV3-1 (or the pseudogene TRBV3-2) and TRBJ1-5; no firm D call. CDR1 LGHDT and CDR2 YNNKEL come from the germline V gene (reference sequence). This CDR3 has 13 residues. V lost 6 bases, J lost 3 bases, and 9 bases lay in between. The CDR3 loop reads CASSGGPNQPQHF. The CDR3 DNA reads TGTGCCAGCAGTGGAGGCCCCAATCAGCCCCAGCATTTT.

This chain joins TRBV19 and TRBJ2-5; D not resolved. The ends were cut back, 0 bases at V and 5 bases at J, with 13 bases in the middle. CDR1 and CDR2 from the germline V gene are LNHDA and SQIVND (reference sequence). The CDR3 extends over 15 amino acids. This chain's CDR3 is CASSIDLSTWETQYF. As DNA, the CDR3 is TGTGCCAGTAGTATAGATCTATCGACATGGGAGACCCAGTACTTC.